The next 11 T cell receptor beta chains were all read from a single sample in a study of a mutant IDH1 vaccine in newly diagnosed glioma. The data were produced by immunoSEQ multiplex PCR, yet TCRdb's version contains in-frame clones alone and is incomplete. The sample records around 84,000 clones, 75% to 90% being singletons. Antigen specificity for these receptors is unknown. Time point noted: week 47, end of study. Every vaccination contained 300 ug of the mutant IDH1 20-mer peptide and was paired with topical imiquimod. The input for sequencing was PBMCs, taken from a glioma patient whose treatment included an IDH1 peptide vaccine. The receptors derive from a man in his forties with glioma.

The chain has TRBV18 and TRBJ2-2; D call uncertain. The CDR3 covers 13 residues. The germline V gene has CDR1 KGHSH and CDR2 LQKENI. V gave up 3 bases and J gave up 6 bases, with 8 bases separating them. CDR3 in amino acids: CASSPLDSGELFF. Written as DNA, the CDR3 is TGTGCCAGCTCACCTCTTGATTCCGGGGAGCTGTTTTTT.

The chain uses TRBV27 and TRBJ1-3; no reliable D call. This CDR3 has 15 amino acids. Germline CDR1 reads MNHEY; CDR2 reads SMNVEV (reference sequence). V lost 0 bases and J lost 3, with 9 bases in between. The CDR3 loop reads CASSLSTSYGNTIYF. CDR3 nucleotide sequence: TGTGCCAGCAGTTTATCTACGTCTTATGGAAACACCATATATTTT.

The chain recombines TRBV10-1 with TRBJ2-7, with 12 bases aligning to TRBD1. CDR3 length equals 18 residues. V trimming: 4 bases; J trimming: 4 bases; junction bases outside the gene matches: 14. Germline V gene lookup returns CDR1 WNHNN and CDR2 SYGVQD (reference sequence). CDR3 DNA sequence: TGCGCCAGCAGTGGGGTCTTCCCCGGGACAGGGGGCAATTACGAGCAGTACTTC. It codes for CASSGVFPGTGGNYEQYF.

The J gene is TRBJ2-5, the V gene TRBV5-1; no firm D call. The length of the CDR3 is 14 residues. Germline CDR1 and CDR2: SGHRS and YFSETQ. V was cut by 0 bases and J by 1 base, with 7 bases left in between. The CDR3 DNA follows: TGCGCCAGCAGCTTGGTCGAGGCCCAAGAGACCCAGTACTTC. It is translated as CASSLVEAQETQYF. The full variable domain, with the rest looked up from reference TRBV5-1 and TRBJ2-5, is KAGVTQTPRYLIKTRGQQVTLSCSPISGHRSVSWYQQTPGQGLQFLFEYFSETQRNKGNFPGRFSGRQFSNSRSEMNVSTLELGDSALYLCASSLVEAQETQYFGPGTRLLVL.

In its sample, this clone was seen a few times. The chain employs TRBV7-9 and TRBJ1-5; D uncertain. Trimming stripped 3 bases from V and 4 bases from J, with 13 bases between. This CDR3 comprises 15 residues. Germline V gives CDR1 SEHNR, CDR2 FQNEAQ (reference sequence). DNA of the CDR3: TGTGCCAGCAGCTTGAGTGTAGGGCGGAATCAGCCCCAGCATTTT. Translation: CASSLSVGRNQPQHF.

The V gene is TRBV18, the J gene TRBJ1-3, with TRBD1 as a possible D gene (6 bases). CDR1 is KGHSH and CDR2 is LQKENI in the germline V gene. V was clipped by 0 bases and J by 2 bases, with 14 bases between them. The CDR3 loop spans 17 amino acids. The CDR3: CASSPPTGTAAGNTIYF. CDR3 bases: TGTGCCAGCTCACCACCAACAGGGACGGCGGCTGGAAACACCATATATTTT.

The V and J genes are TRBV11-2 and TRBJ2-6; 7 positions agree with TRBD2. Germline V gene sequence: CDR1 SGHAT, CDR2 FQNNGV. This CDR3 spans 18 amino acids. Germline trimming cut 1 base from V and 4 bases from J; bases unmatched to any gene: 10. The CDR3 reads CASSLVAWGGTGANVLTF. CDR3 nucleotide sequence: TGTGCCAGCAGCTTAGTAGCCTGGGGAGGGACCGGGGCCAACGTCCTGACTTTC. Complete variable domain (other parts from reference TRBV11-2 and TRBJ2-6): EAGVAQSPRYKIIEKRQSVAFWCNPISGHATLYWYQQILGQGPKLLIQFQNNGVVDDSQLPKDRFSAERLKGVDSTLKIQPAKLEDSAVYLCASSLVAWGGTGANVLTFGAGSRLTVL.

V gene TRBV11-3 combines with J gene TRBJ2-7; perhaps D is TRBD1 or TRBD2 (6 bases each). Germline loops: CDR1 SGHNT, CDR2 YENEEA. The ends were cut back, 1 base at V and 2 bases at J, with 9 bases in the middle. The CDR3 is 14 residues long. The CDR3 DNA follows: TGTGCCAGCAGCTTAGCGGGGGCCGCCTACGAGCAGTACTTC. It codes for CASSLAGAAYEQYF. The whole variable domain, remainder taken from reference TRBV11-3 and TRBJ2-7, is EAGVVQSPRYKIIEKKQPVAFWCNPISGHNTLYWYLQNLGQGPELLIRYENEEAVDDSQLPKDRFSAERLKGVDSTLKIQPAELGDSAVYLCASSLAGAAYEQYFGPGTRLTVT.

This clone was picked up one time. Sequence at one end of the junction differs from germline and may be a read error. The chain is built from TRBV9 and TRBJ1-2, with TRBD1 as a possible D gene (6 bases). The CDR3 is 13 residues long. Germline values: CDR1 SGDLS, CDR2 YYNGEE. In DNA, the CDR3 is TGTGCCAGCAGCGCCGCTCTAAAGGACAGCAGACTCTTC. Amino acids: CASSAALKDSRLF. The full variable domain, in which reference TRBV9 and TRBJ1-2 provide the parts outside the CDR3, is DSGVTQTPKHLITATGQRVTLRCSPRSGDLSVYWYQQSLDQGLQFLIQYYNGEERAKGNILERFSAQQFPDLHSELNLSSLELGDSALYFCASSAALKDSRLFGSGTRLTVV.

This chain links TRBV5-1 with TRBJ2-1; D may be TRBD2 (6 bases). This CDR3 comprises 15 residues. Per germline, CDR1 SGHRS and CDR2 YFSETQ. V was cut by 0 bases and J by 2 bases, with 9 bases left in between. The CDR3 is CASSLAEGTYNEQFF. The CDR3 coding sequence is TGCGCCAGCAGCTTGGCGGAGGGGACCTACAATGAGCAGTTCTTC.

The rearrangement joins TRBV25-1 to TRBJ1-2; no definite D call. Trimming shortened V by 3 bases and J by 7 bases, and 6 bases separated the two germline ends. The CDR3 contains 11 residues. Germline V gene data show CDR1 as MGHDK and CDR2 as SYGVNS. The DNA for the CDR3 is TGTGCCAGCAGTGACGGTTTTGGCTACACCTTC. Translating gives CASSDGFGYTF.